Listed here are 9 T cell receptor beta chains from one sample, sequenced in a study of spatial heterogeneity in lung cancer. Time point given: sample taken at primary tumor resection. TCRdb re-derived calls from the 5' RACE reads in MiXCR, one entry per CDR3 protein. The data show some 80,000 distinct CDR3 sequences, 7.5% to 9.5% seen once. Sequences were derived from PBMCs, sampled at surgery. The receptors derive from a male donor with early-stage non-small cell lung cancer.

In this sample, this clonotype turned up many times. The V gene is TRBV7-2, the J gene TRBJ1-6; D ambiguous. V lost 0 bases, J lost 9 bases, and 6 bases lay in between. CDR1 is SGHTA and CDR2 is FQGNSA in the germline V gene. This CDR3 spans 13 amino acids. The CDR3, as DNA: TGTGCCAGCAGCTTAGCGGAAGGTTCACCCCTCCACTTT. This encodes CASSLAEGSPLHF.

This clonotype was seen many times. The chain couples TRBV7-9 to TRBJ2-2, with 7 positions matching TRBD2. The length of the CDR3 is 17 residues. In germline, CDR1 is SEHNR, CDR2 FQNEAQ (reference sequence). Losses at the gene ends were 0 bases for V and 0 bases for J; bases not matched to a gene: 4. Written as DNA, the CDR3 is TGTGCCAGCAGCTTAGCCCTCAGCGGGACGAACACCGGGGAGCTGTTTTTT. The encoded protein is CASSLALSGTNTGELFF. The full variable domain, in which reference TRBV7-9 and TRBJ2-2 provide the parts outside the CDR3, is DTGVSQNPRHKITKRGQNVTFRCDPISEHNRLYWYRQTLGQGPEFLTYFQNEAQLEKSRLLSDRFSAERPKGSFSTLEIQRTEQGDSAMYLCASSLALSGTNTGELFFGEGSRLTVL.

This clonotype came up many times. V is TRBV5-1 and J is TRBJ2-2; 11 nucleotides agree with TRBD2. From germline, CDR1 is SGHRS and CDR2 YFSETQ. The CDR3 length is 16 residues. Unmatched junction bases numbered 6, after V lost 6 bases and J lost 2 bases. CDR3 sequence: CASTPLAGGNTGELFF. The CDR3, as DNA: TGCGCCAGCACCCCGCTAGCGGGAGGTAACACCGGGGAGCTGTTTTTT. The variable domain in full, with the rest retrieved from reference TRBV5-1 and TRBJ2-2, is KAGVTQTPRYLIKTRGQQVTLSCSPISGHRSVSWYQQTPGQGLQFLFEYFSETQRNKGNFPGRFSGRQFSNSRSEMNVSTLELGDSALYLCASTPLAGGNTGELFFGEGSRLTVL.

With regard to this clonotype: This clone may be a read error of a much larger clone one base away. This rearrangement joins TRBV29-1 to TRBJ1-2; TRBD1 agrees at 8 bases. The CDR3 has 14 residues. After removal of 5 bases from V and 7 bases from J, the junction contained 12 bases not matched to a gene. Germline V gives CDR1 SQVTM, CDR2 ANQGSEA. CDR3 in amino acids: CSVPGRTGRSGYTF. In nucleotides, the CDR3 is TGCAGCGTTCCCGGTCGGACAGGGCGATCTGGCTACACCTTC.

This chain joins TRBV10-3 and TRBJ2-1, with D unresolved. This CDR3 is built from 13 residues. Germline V gene data show CDR1 as ENHRY and CDR2 as SYGVKD. Trimming stripped 2 bases from V and 4 bases from J, with 6 bases between. The CDR3 DNA is TGTGCCATCAGTGAGAACGGATACAATGAGCAGTTCTTC. Its translation: CAISENGYNEQFF.

This clonotype came up many times. The gene calls are TRBV12-3 or TRBV12-4 and TRBJ1-5; TRBD1 matches at 9 bases. J gave up 2 bases and V 4 bases, and 3 bases lay outside the gene matches. The CDR3 loop spans 15 amino acids. In DNA, the CDR3 is TGTGCCAGCAGTTGGACAGGGGTAGGCAATCAGCCCCAGCATTTT. Protein: CASSWTGVGNQPQHF.

The chain couples TRBV19 to TRBJ1-5; TRBD1 aligns across 10 bases. CDR1 and CDR2 from the germline V gene are LNHDA and SQIVND (reference sequence). This CDR3 contains 14 residues. Trimming cost V 5 bases and J 7 bases; bases outside gene matches: 5. CDR3: CASSGQGVYQPQHF. CDR3 DNA sequence: TGTGCCAGTAGTGGACAGGGGGTATACCAGCCCCAGCATTTT.

This clonotype was seen only a few times. CDR3 amino acids: CSVMGSEFSGANVLTF. CDR3 DNA: TGCAGCGTTATGGGATCGGAGTTTTCTGGGGCCAACGTCCTGACTTTC. This sequence joins TRBV29-1 and TRBJ2-6; no clear D. Germline CDR1 reads SQVTM; CDR2 reads ANQGSEA. Trimming cost V 5 bases and J 1 base, with 15 bases left between them. This CDR3 spans 16 amino acids.

At least ten counts were recorded for this clonotype. The genes are TRBV3-1 and TRBJ2-2; 13 bases align to TRBD2. After removal of 4 bases from V and 8 bases from J, the junction contained 13 bases not matched to a gene. CDR3 length: 18 residues. The germline gives CDR1 LGHDT, CDR2 YNNKEL (reference sequence). The DNA for the CDR3 is TGTGCCAGCAGCCCCAGGACTAGCGGGAGATCCCCCCAAGGGGAGCTGTTTTTT. It encodes CASSPRTSGRSPQGELFF.